This paragraph reports one T cell receptor (beta chain). PCR was performed a second time for roughly 7 to 12 cycles using a sample-barcoded 5' primer and a J-beta primer mix. TCRdb re-called the 5' RACE reads through MiXCR, storing one row per CDR3 protein. The sample has about 580,000 distinct CDR3 sequences; roughly 43% are singletons. The data originate from a study of blood T cells in healthy people across ages. Every sample yielded at least 7 million isolated PBMCs. The CDR3 contains 14 residues. Germline V gene sequence: CDR1 SGHVS, CDR2 FNYEAQ. V was pared by 1 base and J by 0 bases, with 7 bases between.

The sequenced sample was blood. The chain recombines TRBV7-6 with TRBJ2-7; D call uncertain. This TCR came from a man at least 80 years old in good health. Here the CDR3 DNA reads TGTGCCAGCAGCTTAGAATACAGCTCCTACGAGCAGTACTTC. Amino acid sequence: CASSLEYSSYEQYF. Together with reference TRBV7-6 and TRBJ2-7, the CDR3 gives the full variable domain: GAGVSQSPRYKVTKRGQDVALRCDPISGHVSLYWYRQALGQGPEFLTYFNYEAQQDKSGLPNDRFSAERPEGSISTLTIQRTEQRDSAMYRCASSLEYSSYEQYFGPGTRLTVT.